These 12 T cell receptor beta chains were sequenced from one sample in a study of identical twins. A single record per CDR3 protein comes from TCRdb applying MiXCR to the 5' RACE reads. The data hold about 530,000 distinct CDR3 sequences, with about a fifth observed a single time. These records were also assigned to another study, of yellow fever vaccine responses in identical twins.

Sample: CD4+ T cells sorted from blood. The receptors were gathered from a woman between 18 and 30 years old in good health.

This clonotype was seen a few times. The chain employs TRBV7-2 and TRBJ1-1; D gene uncertain. This CDR3 spans 11 amino acids. CDR1 and CDR2 (germline): SGHTA, FQGNSA. Trimming shortened V by 5 bases and J by 9 bases, and 10 bases separated the two germline ends. The CDR3 spells CASSNSRKAFF. The CDR3 DNA follows: TGTGCCAGCAGCAACAGCAGGAAAGCTTTCTTT.

This clonotype has only a few counts. This chain joins TRBV6-2 or TRBV6-3 and TRBJ1-6; TRBD1 matches 7 bases. With V trimmed by 6 bases and J by 11 bases, 13 bases remained unmatched. The germline gives CDR1 MNHEY, CDR2 SVGEGT. This CDR3 contains 15 residues. For the CDR3, the DNA is TGTGCCAGCAGGTCAAAAGGGACAGCCAGCCCACCCCTCCACTTT. As protein: CASRSKGTASPPLHF.

This clonotype showed up just a few times. The chain links TRBV29-1 to TRBJ2-1; D might be TRBD2 (5 bases). The V gene's germline CDR1 is SQVTM and CDR2 ANQGSEA. The ends were cut back, 2 bases at V and 12 bases at J, with 8 bases in the middle. There are 10 residues in the CDR3. DNA of the CDR3: TGCAGCGTTGAATCGCGGGCGCAGTTCTTC. It specifies CSVESRAQFF.

V gene TRBV6-1 combines with J gene TRBJ1-1; TRBD1 might be the D (6 bases). The CDR3 sequence is 13 residues long. Trimming took off 6 bases at V and 5 bases at J, with 13 bases between the two ends. CDR1 MNHNS and CDR2 SASEGT come from the germline V gene. This CDR3 is CASSRQEGTEAFF. CDR3 DNA: TGTGCCAGCAGCCGACAGGAAGGGACTGAAGCTTTCTTT.

The V gene is TRBV5-6, the J gene TRBJ1-3; weak D call: TRBD1 (6 bases). The CDR3 sequence is 17 residues long. The V gene lost 2 bases and the J gene lost 0 bases, with 15 bases spanning the gap. CDR1 and CDR2 from the germline V gene are SGHDT and YYEEEE. CDR3 sequence: CASSFAATGYSGNTIYF. The CDR3 nucleotides are TGTGCCAGCAGCTTTGCGGCGACAGGCTACTCTGGAAACACCATATATTTT.

The rearrangement joins TRBV5-1 to TRBJ2-1; D gene uncertain. The CDR3 is 16 amino acids. Trimming removed 2 bases at V and 9 bases at J, with 21 bases between. From germline, CDR1 is SGHRS and CDR2 YFSETQ. In DNA, the CDR3 is TGCGCCAGCAGCTTTTTCGGTGTAGATAGAGAAGGTGAGCAGTTCTTC. Translation gives CASSFFGVDREGEQFF.

The CDR3 nucleotides are TGTGCCAGCAGCTTCGGTCCTCTTACAGATACGCAGTATTTT. It translates to CASSFGPLTDTQYF. The J gene is TRBJ2-3, the V gene TRBV5-4; D unresolved. The CDR3 spans 14 residues. Trimming shortened V by 2 bases and J by 3 bases, and 10 bases separated the two germline ends. In germline, CDR1 is SGHNT, CDR2 YYREEE (reference sequence).

This clonotype has ten or more counts. J is TRBJ2-7 and V is TRBV29-1, with 11 bases matching TRBD2. The CDR3 contains 14 residues. The J segment lost 7 bases and the V segment lost 4 bases, leaving 9 bases of the junction unmatched. In germline, CDR1 is SQVTM, CDR2 ANQGSEA. The CDR3 loop is CSVALAGGPSEQYF. In DNA, the CDR3 is TGCAGCGTTGCTTTAGCGGGAGGGCCGTCTGAGCAGTACTTC.

The chain uses TRBV12-3 or TRBV12-4 and TRBJ1-1; tentative D call: TRBD1 (5 bases). The V end lost 6 bases, the J end lost 5 bases, and 10 bases lay between the germline ends. The CDR3 is 12 residues long. The CDR3 DNA sequence: TGTGCCAGCAGAGCCGGGACGACTGAAGCTTTCTTT. It specifies CASRAGTTEAFF.

This chain uses TRBV9 with TRBJ2-1; 10 nucleotides line up with TRBD2. V lost 0 bases, J lost 4 bases, and 7 bases stayed unmatched. Per germline, CDR1 SGDLS and CDR2 YYNGEE. This CDR3 region has 17 residues. Here the CDR3 DNA reads TGTGCCAGCAGCGTAGGGTCTAGCGGGAGCCAATACAATGAGCAGTTCTTC. Encoded protein: CASSVGSSGSQYNEQFF. The whole variable domain, filled in from reference TRBV9 and TRBJ2-1, reads DSGVTQTPKHLITATGQRVTLRCSPRSGDLSVYWYQQSLDQGLQFLIQYYNGEERAKGNILERFSAQQFPDLHSELNLSSLELGDSALYFCASSVGSSGSQYNEQFFGPGTRLTVL.

This clonotype was counted between two and nine times. The CDR3 here is CASSVDRGYGYTF. CDR3 coding DNA: TGTGCCAGCAGCGTCGACAGGGGATATGGCTACACCTTC. The chain has TRBV7-2 and TRBJ1-2; TRBD1 matches 8 bases. Unmatched junction bases numbered 4, after V lost 5 bases and J lost 5 bases. Looked up from germline, CDR1 is SGHTA and CDR2 is FQGNSA. The CDR3 consists of 13 residues.

This chain links TRBV5-1 with TRBJ2-2, with TRBD2 matching over 11 bases. In germline, CDR1 is SGHRS, CDR2 YFSETQ. The CDR3 is 18 residues long. Trimming removed 2 bases from V and 0 bases from J; junction bases left unmatched: 6. The CDR3 DNA is TGCGCCAGCAGCTTTTCCGGGACTAGCGGTTCGAACACCGGGGAGCTGTTTTTT. Its protein product is CASSFSGTSGSNTGELFF.